The sequence of this T cell receptor beta chain was determined in a study of coeliac disease. Study-wide background: Refractory coeliac disease type I meant no gluten-free diet response for over 12 months.

The CDR3 covers 13 residues. V lost 1 base and J 6 bases, leaving 9 bases between the germline ends. Germline V CDR1 and CDR2: MNHEY, SVGAGI. Produced via immunoSEQ multiplex PCR; TCRdb's table is partial and in-frame only. The sample shows some 4,500 clones, 60% to 80% of them seen only once. V and J are TRBV6-5 and TRBJ1-1; the D gene is possibly TRBD1 (5 bases). Sequencing input: lamina propria lymphocytes from the gut. The receptor's source is a woman in her 70s with celiac disease. CDR3 protein: CASSYLGGSEAFF. The CDR3 DNA reads as TGTGCCAGCAGTTACTTGGGGGGGTCTGAAGCTTTCTTT.